One sample yielded the 21 T cell receptor beta chains listed below, sequenced in a study of spatial heterogeneity in lung cancer. Documented time point: sample taken at primary tumor resection. One entry per CDR3 protein, called by TCRdb with MiXCR from the 5' RACE reads. The sample shows tens of thousands of distinct CDR3 sequences, approximately 12% of them seen only once. Sequenced material: PBMCs, taken at surgery. Receptors originate from a male donor with early-stage non-small cell lung cancer.

This clonotype was seen more than once but under ten times. V is TRBV7-2 and J is TRBJ1-2; 8 positions match TRBD1. Germline loops: CDR1 SGHTA, CDR2 FQGNSA. The CDR3 is made up of 16 amino acids. Unmatched junction bases numbered 7, after V lost 0 bases and J lost 4 bases. The CDR3 loop is CASSLATGTGVYGYTF. As DNA, the CDR3 is TGTGCCAGCAGCTTAGCAACCGGGACAGGTGTCTATGGCTACACCTTC.

The rearrangement joins TRBV28 to TRBJ2-7; a possible D gene is TRBD1 (8 bases). V was pared by 7 bases and J by 1 base, with 14 bases between. The CDR3 loop spans 14 amino acids. Germline V CDR1 and CDR2: MDHEN, SYDVKM. The CDR3 DNA reads TGTGCCAGCACGGGGGGACAGGAGTCCTACGAGCAGTACTTC. This encodes CASTGGQESYEQYF.

The chain employs TRBV7-6 and TRBJ2-1; 9 positions agree with TRBD1. Germline V gene lookup returns CDR1 SGHVS and CDR2 FNYEAQ. V lost 5 bases, J lost 8 bases, and 10 bases stayed unmatched. CDR3 length: 15 residues. DNA for the CDR3: TGTGCCAGCAGCCACCGGGACAGGGAATCCGATGAGCAGTTCTTC. Translation: CASSHRDRESDEQFF.

For the CDR3, the DNA is TGTGCCAGCAGCGCAGAGGGACTAGCGGAATTGAAGCAGTACTTC. Translated: CASSAEGLAELKQYF. This rearrangement joins TRBV7-2 to TRBJ2-7; 11 nucleotides match TRBD2. CDR3 length: 15 amino acids. Germline loops: CDR1 SGHTA, CDR2 FQGNSA. Unmatched junction bases numbered 11, after V lost 5 bases and J lost 8 bases.

The chain couples TRBV28 to TRBJ1-3; D is ambiguous. Trimming shortened V by 0 bases and J by 0 bases, and 6 bases separated the two germline ends. CDR3 size: 15 residues. Germline-derived CDR1 and CDR2 are MDHEN and SYDVKM. CDR3 DNA sequence: TGTGCCAGCAGTTTATGGTCAGACTCTGGAAACACCATATATTTT. Amino acid sequence: CASSLWSDSGNTIYF.

The chain employs TRBV18 and TRBJ2-1; 8 bases line up with TRBD1. CDR3 length: 16 amino acids. V lost 4 bases to trimming and J lost 0 bases; unmatched junction nucleotides: 5. Germline V lookup: CDR1 KGHSH, CDR2 LQKENI. The CDR3 coding sequence is TGTGCCAGCTCACTAAGACAGGGGCCCTCCTACAATGAGCAGTTCTTC. This encodes CASSLRQGPSYNEQFF.

This clonotype was counted a few times. The chain combines TRBV20-1 with TRBJ1-2; D unclear. Trimming pared 3 bases from V and 2 bases from J, leaving 13 bases between. The CDR3 consists of 14 residues. Germline-derived CDR1 and CDR2 are DFQATT and SNEGSKA (reference sequence). CDR3 DNA sequence: TGCAGTGCTAGCGAAACAGAGGGCAACTATGGCTACACCTTC. Translated, it gives CSASETEGNYGYTF.

A few counts support this clonotype. This chain joins TRBV20-1 and TRBJ1-1, with a tentative D call TRBD1 (5 bases). The CDR3 totals 15 residues. CDR1 is DFQATT and CDR2 is SNEGSKA in the germline V gene (reference sequence). Trimming left V 1 base short and J 0 bases short, with 12 bases between. The CDR3 here is CSARVLGTMNTEAFF. The CDR3 DNA is TGCAGTGCTAGAGTTCTCGGGACCATGAACACTGAAGCTTTCTTT.

The J gene is TRBJ1-4, the V gene TRBV10-3; D uncertain. This CDR3 has 14 residues. Trimming cost V 3 bases and J 10 bases, with 15 bases left between them. From germline, CDR1 is ENHRY and CDR2 SYGVKD. As DNA, the CDR3 is TGTGCCATCAGTGAAGAGCAACCTGACGCAAAACTGTTTTTT. This codes for CAISEEQPDAKLFF.

This clonotype came up a few times. The chain is built from TRBV12-3 or TRBV12-4 and TRBJ2-1; D remains unclear. The CDR3 has 12 residues. Trimming removed 3 bases from V and 8 bases from J, with 8 bases in between. DNA of the CDR3: TGTGCCAGCAGTTTTTCTATATATGAGCAGTTCTTC. Its protein product is CASSFSIYEQFF.

The chain combines TRBV7-9 with TRBJ2-2, with 8 bases that match TRBD2. The germline CDR1 and CDR2 sequences are SEHNR and FQNEAQ (reference sequence). This CDR3 has 18 amino acids. V lost 2 bases to trimming and J lost 0 bases; unmatched junction nucleotides: 8. The CDR3 spells CASSLNSGGESNTGELFF. DNA of the CDR3: TGTGCCAGCAGCTTAAACAGCGGGGGCGAATCGAACACCGGGGAGCTGTTTTTT.

The rearrangement links TRBV30 to TRBJ2-7, with D perhaps given as TRBD1 or TRBD2 (5 bases each). This CDR3 is 11 amino acids long. V lost 6 bases to trimming and J lost 1 base, with 7 bases between them. The germline V gene encodes CDR1 GTSNPN and CDR2 SVGIG (reference sequence). The CDR3 is CACEGSYEQYF. The DNA for the CDR3 is TGTGCCTGTGAGGGGTCCTACGAGCAGTACTTC.

This clonotype turned up a few times. The DNA of the CDR3 is TGCGCCAGCAGCCAAAGCCAAGATGTGTTTACAGGGTCCACAGATACGCAGTATTTT. It specifies CASSQSQDVFTGSTDTQYF. J is TRBJ2-3 and V is TRBV4-3; a weak D match, TRBD1 (6 bases). V was shortened by 2 bases and J by 2 bases, with 23 bases between the two germline ends. CDR1 is LGHNA, CDR2 YSLEER, per germline. This CDR3 comprises 19 residues.

The chain is built from TRBV7-8 and TRBJ2-3; TRBD2 matches 8 bases. From germline, CDR1 is SGHVS and CDR2 FQNEAQ. Germline trimming cut 3 bases from V and 2 bases from J; bases unmatched to any gene: 7. There are 16 residues in the CDR3. CDR3: CASSFPRAGDTDTQYF. Written as DNA, the CDR3 is TGTGCCAGCAGCTTCCCCCGAGCGGGGGACACAGATACGCAGTATTTT. The full variable domain, in which reference TRBV7-8 and TRBJ2-3 provide the parts outside the CDR3, is GAGVSQSPRYKVAKRGQDVALRCDPISGHVSLFWYQQALGQGPEFLTYFQNEAQLDKSGLPSDRFFAERPEGSVSTLKIQRTQQEDSAVYLCASSFPRAGDTDTQYFGPGTRLTVL.

The chain uses TRBV7-9 and TRBJ2-5; 9 bases are shared with TRBD1. The CDR3 covers 13 residues. CDR1 is SEHNR, CDR2 FQNEAQ, per germline (reference sequence). With V trimmed by 5 bases and J by 7 bases, 5 bases remained unmatched. CDR3 nucleotides: TGTGCCAGCAGCAGCGGACAGGGGACGACCCAGTACTTC. As protein: CASSSGQGTTQYF.

This chain links TRBV5-1 with TRBJ2-7; D may correspond to TRBD1 or TRBD2 (5 bases each). In germline, CDR1 is SGHRS, CDR2 YFSETQ. V lost 0 bases, J lost 4 bases, and 11 bases lay in between. There are 14 residues in the CDR3. The CDR3 reads CASSLEGTSYEQYF. For the CDR3, the DNA is TGCGCCAGCAGCTTGGAAGGGACGAGTTACGAGCAGTACTTC.

This clonotype was picked up many times. The chain employs TRBV6-2 or TRBV6-3 and TRBJ1-1; a possible D gene is TRBD1 (6 bases). CDR1 and CDR2 (germline): MNHEY, SVGEGT. This CDR3 is 13 amino acids long. The V end lost 6 bases, the J end lost 2 bases, and 10 bases lay between the germline ends. For the CDR3, the DNA is TGTGCCAGCAGATGGACAGACAACACTGAAGCTTTCTTT. Translating gives CASRWTDNTEAFF.

A few counts support this clonotype. CDR3 nucleotides: TGCAGTGCTAGAGATCAGGGCAGGGGGATTGGGTACGAGCAGTACTTC. Translation gives CSARDQGRGIGYEQYF. The gene calls are TRBV20-1 and TRBJ2-7, with 7 bases identical to TRBD1. The CDR3 runs 16 residues. Germline V CDR1 and CDR2: DFQATT, SNEGSKA (reference sequence). V lost 0 bases, J lost 4 bases, and 12 bases stayed unmatched.

This clonotype showed up just a few times. The V gene is TRBV7-2, the J gene TRBJ2-6; no reliable D call. Germline V gene lookup returns CDR1 SGHTA and CDR2 FQGNSA. This CDR3 comprises 16 residues. Trimming removed 4 bases at V and 2 bases at J, with 12 bases between. CDR3 amino acids: CASSSRSTPGANVLTF. As DNA, the CDR3 is TGTGCCAGCAGCTCAAGGTCTACCCCTGGGGCCAACGTCCTGACTTTC.

This clonotype occurred a few times. The V and J genes are TRBV2 and TRBJ2-7; D might be TRBD1 (6 bases). The CDR3 totals 14 residues. The V end lost 7 bases, the J end lost 4 bases, and 17 bases lay between the germline ends. The V gene's germline CDR1 is SNHLY and CDR2 FYNNEI. CDR3 loop: CASNLQGHLYEQYF. For the CDR3, the DNA is TGTGCCAGCAACCTTCAGGGACACCTTTACGAGCAGTACTTC.

The chain has TRBV29-1 and TRBJ1-1; D may be TRBD1 (6 bases). Trimming left V 2 bases short and J 5 bases short, with 9 bases between. The V gene's germline CDR1 is SQVTM and CDR2 ANQGSEA. The CDR3 extends over 12 amino acids. The CDR3 bases are TGCAGCGTTGAAAGGCAGGGGACTGAAGCTTTCTTT. Translation: CSVERQGTEAFF. Full variable domain (missing parts from reference TRBV29-1 and TRBJ1-1): SAVISQKPSRDICQRGTSLTIQCQVDSQVTMMFWYRQQPGQSLTLIATANQGSEATYESGFVIDKFPISRPNLTFSTLTVSNMSPEDSSIYLCSVERQGTEAFFGQGTRLTVV.